This is a list of T cell receptor beta chains from one sample in a study of shared clonotypes between healthy human individuals. The assay was immunoSEQ multiplex PCR, and TCRdb's table has in-frame clones only and misses some. The table includes 900,000 to 1,200,000 clones, 78% detected once. Sequencing was performed on memory CD4+ T cells from PBMCs. These TCRs come from a young man in good health. Some clones in this sample may be carry-over from other donors' samples. The CDR3 runs from the conserved cysteine through the conserved F or W. Each record gives: J gene, V gene, CDR3 protein.

TRBJ2-7	TRBV5-8	CASSPWTGDRLQYF
TRBJ1-1	TRBV28	CASSPRTALGTEAFF
TRBJ1-1	TRBV28	CASTLGGPNTEAFF
TRBJ2-2	TRBV4-2	CASSQLKPTGELFF
TRBJ2-2	TRBV25-1	CASSEFDSGRTGELFF
TRBJ1-2	TRBV25-1	CASSEWGGYGYTF
TRBJ2-1	TRBV30	CAWSPHGRASGTDNEQFF
TRBJ1-2	TRBV2	CASSEYQGTNYGYTF
TRBJ2-1	TRBV29-1	CSARERGRREQFF
TRBJ1-1	TRBV28	CASSLLRGGTEAFF
TRBJ2-6	TRBV18	CASSLLRLDRATTGGANVLTF
TRBJ1-1	TRBV5-1	CASSRTGGMNTEAFF
TRBJ1-1	TRBV11-2	CASSWTFPGTEAFF
TRBJ2-7	TRBV5-1	CASSLLGSSYEQYF
TRBJ2-5	TRBV19	CASSTTTPWATQETQYF
TRBJ2-2	TRBV5-1	CASSLGPNTGELFF
TRBJ2-1	TRBV9	CASSVTSGSYNEQFF
TRBJ2-7	TRBV5-1	CASSSPDGTRGREQYF
TRBJ1-1	TRBV6-5	CASSYRRGRVTEAFF
TRBJ2-5	TRBV7-3	CASASGAQETQYF
TRBJ1-1	TRBV29-1	CSVEGHLGLGNTEAFF
TRBJ1-1	TRBV6-5	CASRTPPGMNTEAFF
TRBJ2-7	TRBV27	CASRTGLAYEQYF
TRBJ2-2	TRBV9	CASSDKKAGATTGELFF
TRBJ2-3	TRBV10-1	CASGPASGSGDTQYF
TRBJ1-2	TRBV6-5	CATKQGRLYGYTF
TRBJ1-5	TRBV5-5	CASSLVAAPRNQPQHF
TRBJ2-4	TRBV4-1	CASSQDLGTGTTLAKNIQYF
TRBJ2-1	TRBV30	CAWRGQGVHNEQFF
TRBJ1-4	TRBV27	CASRTIQGSSEKLFF
TRBJ2-4	TRBV28	CASSSGQGAKNIQYF
TRBJ1-2	TRBV28	CASSLTSTWGGYTF